Here is one T cell receptor beta chain with its context. Antigen unknown. The PCR had 60 Vbeta and 13 Jbeta primers. Sequencing used immunoSEQ multiplex PCR; TCRdb keeps in-frame clones, though not all of them. The data show 60,000 to 75,000 clones, 70% to 75% seen once. Per the germline V gene, CDR1 is MGHRA and CDR2 is YSYEKL. This CDR3 has 15 amino acids. Trimming removed 4 bases from V and 4 bases from J; junction bases left unmatched: 5. These data originate in a study of cytomegalovirus exposure and HLA in healthy donors. Study findings and constraints: Later analysis associated a missense DCLRE1C variant with TCR beta V- and J-gene trimming.

This TCR came from a woman aged 25 to 39 in good health and CMV-seropositive. This chain connects TRBV4-1 to TRBJ2-7; 12 bases line up with TRBD2. The sample consisted of PBMCs. The CDR3 spells CASSLGLAGTYEQYF. The CDR3 DNA is TGCGCCAGCAGCCTTGGACTAGCGGGAACGTACGAGCAGTACTTC.